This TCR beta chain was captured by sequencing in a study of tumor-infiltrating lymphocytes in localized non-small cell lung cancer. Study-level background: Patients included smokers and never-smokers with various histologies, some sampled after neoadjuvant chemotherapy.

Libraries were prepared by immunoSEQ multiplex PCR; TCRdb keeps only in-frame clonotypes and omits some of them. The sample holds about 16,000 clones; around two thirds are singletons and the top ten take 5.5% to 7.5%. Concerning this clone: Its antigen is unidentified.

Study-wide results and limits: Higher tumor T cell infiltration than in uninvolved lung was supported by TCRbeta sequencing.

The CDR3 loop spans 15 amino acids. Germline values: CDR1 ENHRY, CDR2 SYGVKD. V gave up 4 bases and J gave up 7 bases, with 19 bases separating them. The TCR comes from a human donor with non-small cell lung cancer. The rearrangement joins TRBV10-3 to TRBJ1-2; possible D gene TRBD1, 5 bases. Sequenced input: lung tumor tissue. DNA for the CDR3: TGTGCCATCAGTGCTGTCGACAGCCTGTCCGGTGGCTACACCTTC. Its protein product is CAISAVDSLSGGYTF.